This record looks at one T cell receptor beta chain sequence and its context. No cognate antigen has been identified for it. No base quality information exists; no much larger clone differs at one position. This sample stems from a study of Ad26.COV2.S vaccination and SARS-CoV-2 variants (dated by TCRdb to the early 2020s). For the study in its entirety: Donors in the vaccine arm were drawn from COV1001, a multicentre, randomized, double-blind, placebo-controlled phase I-IIa trial testing Ad26.COV2.S in healthy adults. TCRbeta repertoire sequencing was used to assess the specificity and breadth of SARS-CoV-2-reactive T cell receptors after Ad26.COV2.S vaccination. Blinding of investigators to trial group allocation was maintained during experiments and outcome assessment. The TCR-sequenced set comprised approximately 32 samples: about 19 Ad26.COV2.S vaccine recipients, 5 placebo recipients and 8 SARS-CoV-2 convalescent individuals. Ad26.COV2.S was administered intramuscularly at 5 x 10^10 or 1 x 10^11 viral particles, either as a single shot or as two shots given 56 days apart. Trial participants were randomized into five groups of five: low-dose or high-dose Ad26.COV2.S given once or twice, or placebo on both occasions.

The sample's treatment or condition, from its label and the paper: 15 to 20 received Ad26.COV2.S at low or high dose, single or two shots; roughly five received placebo; per-sample allocation not given. For vaccine and placebo recipients, the sequenced repertoires came from samples collected on day 63 after the first injection. Cohort 1b enrolled some 25 adults aged 18-55 years at a single site in Boston, USA, between 29 July and 7 August 2020. Ad26.COV2.S consisted of a replication-incompetent adenovirus type 26 vector by which a prefusion-stabilized SARS-CoV-2 spike protein from the original Wuhan strain was expressed. The immunoSEQ Assay was the method used to sequence TCRbeta CDR3 regions. After extraction, genomic DNA underwent amplification by bias-controlled multiplex PCR, followed by high-throughput sequencing. In the authors' own workflow: To quantify the absolute abundance of every unique TCRbeta CDR3 region, sequences were collapsed and filtered. T cell fraction was estimated by normalizing TCRbeta template counts to usable DNA, which was measured by amplifying reference genes present in all nucleated cells. Repertoire TCRs were annotated as SARS-CoV-2-specific by exact matching of V gene, CDR3 amino acid sequence and J gene to a known reactive TCR set. The reference SARS-CoV-2 TCR set came from MIRA and was filtered for enrichment in COVID-19-positive ImmuneCODE repertoires, removing public or cross-reactive TCRs. Based on the MIRA antigens, annotated TCRs were further analysed at the level of specific ORF or position within ORF. Breadth was defined as annotated unique rearrangements over total unique productive rearrangements; depth was the summed frequency of those rearrangements. Two-sided Wilcoxon rank-sum tests were applied when comparing TCR breadth between groups. The table was pulled from immuneACCESS by TCRdb, which kept in-frame rearrangements only. Such tables lose some clones; where checked, under half of the loss comes from unresolved V genes, and the rest has no known cause. V and J calls and clone size are as listed in that table; D and trimming were resolved from the DNA. This sample lists 350,000 to 450,000 clones; 92% were detected once. About 1.6% of the sample is held by the ten biggest clonotypes.

Via the germline V gene, CDR1 is MDHEN and CDR2 SYDVKM. The cysteine opens and the phenylalanine closes a CDR3 of 16 amino acids. The read is trimmed to its CDR3 DNA, 48 bases read in frame from base 1. Trimming takes 6 bases from V and 6 bases from J, and the germline ends sit 21 bases apart. The full study reports these points: The study lacked the statistical power to compare responses across vaccine doses or regimens. The authors noted that the TCR breadth and depth analyses may have underestimated total T cell responses. Spike-specific TCR breadth was higher in Ad26.COV2.S recipients than in placebo recipients (P = 0.0014). Substantial breadth of spike-specific CD8+ and CD4+ T cell responses was reported after vaccination. Comparable non-spike TCR breadth was observed between vaccine and placebo recipients, consistent with only spike being contained in the vaccine.

The chain was built from TRBV28 and TRBJ1-5; TRBD1 could be the D gene, as 6 bases match. The receptor was isolated from a person between 18 and 65 years old who received the Ad26.COV2.S COVID-19 vaccine or a placebo. This specimen was peripheral blood, taken in a trial of Ad26.COV2.S vaccine versus placebo. The nucleotide sequence reads as follows: TGTGCCAGCAGACCGTTTGGGTGGGGGGCAGGTCAGCCCCAGCATTTT. It translates to CASRPFGWGAGQPQHF.